Below, 3 T cell receptor beta chains from the same sample are listed, as sequenced in a study of blood T cell repertoires in COVID-19. Profiled with immunoSEQ multiplex PCR; TCRdb holds only in-frame clones, not every one. The table shows some 120,000 clones, with 82% occurring only once. Specimen: peripheral blood. The receptor set was obtained from a human donor in a cohort sampled during active COVID-19.

The V call is TRBV10-3, the J call TRBJ1-2; 8 bases are shared with TRBD1. Germline CDR1 is ENHRY and CDR2 is SYGVKD. The J segment lost 8 bases and the V segment lost 4 bases, leaving 9 bases of the junction unmatched. This CDR3 spans 14 amino acids. The CDR3 loop reads CAISGQQGVEGYTF. CDR3 DNA: TGTGCCATCAGTGGTCAACAGGGGGTGGAAGGCTACACCTTC.

This rearrangement joins TRBV6-2 or TRBV6-3 to TRBJ2-2, with D maybe TRBD1 (8 bases). Germline V CDR1 and CDR2: MNHEY, SVGEGT. Trimming shortened V by 5 bases and J by 4 bases, and 14 bases separated the two germline ends. CDR3 length: 15 residues. The CDR3 nucleotides read TGTGCCAGCAGTAAGCACAGGGGGGGCACCGGGGAGCTGTTTTTT. It codes for CASSKHRGGTGELFF.

Only one count was recorded for this clone. CDR3 in amino acids: CASSPGTGGFGEQYF. The CDR3 DNA follows: TGTGCCAGCTCACCCGGGACAGGGGGTTTCGGAGAGCAGTACTTC. This sequence joins TRBV18 and TRBJ2-7; 11 bases are a match to TRBD1. The CDR3 covers 15 residues. V was clipped by 3 bases and J by 7 bases; unmatched bases: 8. Germline V CDR1 and CDR2: KGHSH, LQKENI.